This T cell receptor (beta chain) appears in the sequencing data of a study of response to subunit inactivated influenza vaccine. General study results and limits: That few new T cells are recruited by each seasonal influenza vaccination was the authors' suggestion.

MiXCR, run by TCRdb on the RT-PCR reads, gives a single entry per CDR3 protein. The sample records approximately 530,000 distinct CDR3 sequences, approximately 13% being singletons. About this clonotype: Its antigen is not known.

V was clipped by 1 base and J by 7 bases; unmatched bases: 0. CDR3 size: 14 residues. Germline V gene sequence: CDR1 LGHDT, CDR2 YNNKEL (reference sequence). The TCR comes from a man between 45 and 60 years old who received an inactivated influenza vaccine. The sample consisted of PBMCs from blood, taken roughly 6 weeks after vaccination. The chain links TRBV3-1 to TRBJ1-6, with TRBD1 matching 8 bases. The CDR3, as DNA: TGTGCCAGCAGCCAAGGGACAGGGAATTCACCCCTCCACTTT. Translating it yields CASSQGTGNSPLHF.